A single T cell receptor (beta chain) is shown here with its context. Its target is unknown. The data are from a study of PD-1 blockade in classical Hodgkin lymphoma. V dropped 6 bases and J dropped 8; count of bases not matched to a gene: 25. This CDR3 comprises 19 residues. The germline gives CDR1 SGHNT, CDR2 YENEEA. The protocol was immunoSEQ multiplex PCR, while the TCRdb copy is restricted to in-frame clones and leaves out a portion. The data show about 36,000 clones, with 60% to 80% seen just once and around 14% held by the top ten. Points from the study as a whole: Repertoire differences have undefined causes, possibly disease activity or prior therapy.

All trial patients relapsed after autologous stem cell transplantation. The source was peripheral blood mononuclear cells (PBMCs), collected before the second cycle of nivolumab. The sequence derives from a human donor with classical Hodgkin lymphoma. The genes are TRBV11-3 and TRBJ1-2; TRBD1 agrees at 9 bases. The CDR3 DNA reads TGTGCCAGCAGTTCGGGACAGGGCGAGGGACAAGTAGTGCGGCACGGCTACACCTTC. Protein product: CASSSGQGEGQVVRHGYTF.